This T cell receptor beta chain comes out of a study of identical twins. This clonotype was recorded a few times. From the 5' RACE reads, TCRdb called clonotypes with MiXCR, one entry per CDR3 protein. The sample records 400,000 to 500,000 distinct CDR3 sequences, 15% to 20% being singletons. The sequenced material came from naive T cells sorted from blood. The clonotype originates from a man aged 50 or older in good health.

CDR3 DNA sequence: TGTGCCAGCAGCTTGAAGGGGGGATTCGCCTACAATGAGCAGTTCTTC. This codes for CASSLKGGFAYNEQFF. The rearrangement uses TRBV5-4 and TRBJ2-1, with D possibly being TRBD1 or TRBD2 (6 bases each). The CDR3 consists of 16 residues. V lost 1 base and J 2 bases, leaving 13 bases between the germline ends. Germline assignment: CDR1 SGHNT and CDR2 YYREEE (reference sequence). Full variable domain (remainder filled in from reference TRBV5-4 and TRBJ2-1): ETGVTQSPTHLIKTRGQQVTLRCSSQSGHNTVSWYQQALGQGPQFIFQYYREEENGRGNFPPRFSGLQFPNYSSELNVNALELDDSALYLCASSLKGGFAYNEQFFGPGTRLTVL.